This T cell receptor (beta chain) was recorded in a study of cytomegalovirus exposure and HLA in healthy donors (dated by TCRdb to the late 2010s). Broadly, across the study: According to an earlier analysis of 450 to 650 of the donors, about 179 million T cells yielded 95 million to 140 million unique TCR beta sequences and 250 to 350 Gb of sequence data. An early release covering around 630 HLA-typed donors comprised about 300 gigabases of sequencing data and tens of millions of unique TCR sequences. Of the roughly 390 genotyped donors, more than 75% were placed in the genetic ancestry cluster associated with self-reported Caucasian donors. The study was designed to test whether signatures of past pathogen exposure could be identified by cataloging public T cell receptors. The T cell repertoires of several hundred subjects were profiled by immunosequencing and related to cytomegalovirus serostatus. In addition to the first cohort of 500 to 850 subjects, a separate validation cohort of 130 or so different subjects was used. High-throughput TCR immunosequencing, statistical association of individual TCRs with disease status, and machine learning were combined to predict cytomegalovirus infection status. A later analysis re-examined previously published TCR beta repertoires from more than 550 donors and added high-resolution HLA genotyping to investigate patterns of TCR occurrence. The later analysis used no new phenotypic data to find candidate immune exposures, relying instead on TCR beta sequences and their occurrence across donors. An earlier analysis of around 580 of the donors used high-throughput TCR beta sequencing to judge whether each TCR beta V gene segment behaved as functional or pseudogenic. Donor age, sex, ethnicity and CMV serostatus were collected together with the repertoire data. In a later genetic analysis, genome-wide SNP genotypes for about 55% of the 666 donors were used, and that subset was treated as a discovery cohort. Every repertoire in the discovery cohort had been generated on one and the same sequencing platform. HLA typing covered class I and class II loci at four-digit resolution. Typing coverage varied by locus: 629-630 donors for A, B, C, DRB1 and DQB1; approximately 560 for DQA1; around 610 for DPA1; roughly 470 for DPB1. Because of strong linkage in the cohort, roughly 5 DR-DQ haplotypes were treated as single units for association and clustering. On average, 235,054 unique TCR beta nucleotide sequences were sequenced per donor among 350 to 400 genotyped donors of the cohort, with about 19% of those sequences being non-productive. The research as a whole found: In an earlier analysis of fewer than 700 of the donors, most TCR beta V segments appeared in productive rearrangements about 87% or about 30% of the time, broadly matching IMGT annotations. Because counts were too low, seventeen rarely observed V segments, including chromosome 9 orphons, were left out of the earlier analysis of approximately 580 of the donors. Most TCR sequences were observed very rarely across donors, whereas some public TCRs were present in many individuals. Linkage disequilibrium might explain the correlated functional status among segregating V segments, but an unknown experimental factor could not be excluded. It was suggested by the authors that the approach could potentially be generalized to other disease states and immunological phenotypes. A few of the identified cytomegalovirus-associated TCR beta chains were confirmed in vitro to be specific for cytomegalovirus antigens. Compared with equally common non-associated chains, HLA-associated TCR beta chains in a later analysis were more clonally expanded and had lower generation probabilities. A further reported finding was that TCR beta sequences accurately predicted the HLA-A and HLA-B alleles for most subjects in the first cohort. The study gave a list of some 150 TCR beta chains associated with cytomegalovirus. A later analysis found that TCR association rates varied across HLA loci, with DRB1 alleles showing the most associated TCRs and HLA-C alleles the fewest. Because some donors lacked HLA typing at each locus, the association tests relied only on the typed subset. Several of the top co-occurrence clusters appeared to be linked to parvovirus B19, influenza, CMV and Epstein-Barr virus, according to a later analysis. Strong co-occurrence of HLA alleles, especially DR and DQ, made assigning TCR associations to individual alleles difficult. A cluster of highly shared sequence variants was judged likely to represent a technical artifact of the sequencing pipeline. Presence/absence analyses assumed roughly uniform sequencing depth across donors, an assumption that may not hold. The cohort was sequenced for TCR beta chains only, and without alpha or paired-chain data the features that could be detected were limited. Cytomegalovirus status was reported to be diagnosed by the classifier with high specificity and sensitivity in both the original and validation cohorts. A later genetic analysis reported fewer N-insertions in productive TCRs among donors in an Asian-associated ancestry cluster than the approximately 700-donor mean. Some IMGT-functional V segments, including TRBV6-2 and TRBV6-3, could not be distinguished by the 87-base-pair reads and were therefore excluded. A later analysis associated about 16,000 TCR beta sequences with specific HLA alleles at a false discovery rate of 0.05. A later genetic analysis associated a missense DCLRE1C variant with V-gene and J-gene trimming of TCR beta chains, and an independent cohort replicated the association. In a later analysis, most CMV-associated TCR beta chains were found to appear HLA-restricted, with HLA associations seemingly driven largely by CMV exposure. The only immune exposure information available for the cohort was CMV serostatus.

The library came from the immunoSEQ multiplex PCR assay. For the multiplex PCR, a mixture combining 60 forward primers for TCR Vbeta segments and 13 reverse primers for TCR Jbeta segments was used. Amplification of the CDR3 region of rearranged TCR beta genes was performed with a multiplex PCR assay on genomic DNA. On the Illumina HiSeq System, the amplified TCR beta libraries were sequenced as 87-base-pair reads. As for the authors' bioinformatics: Across the 670 or so repertoires, a later analysis counted 78 million or so unique TCR beta chains, around 10 million of which were shared by at least two donors. Raw reads were error-corrected and collapsed into unique sequences by a nearest-neighbor algorithm in which closely related sequences were merged to remove PCR and sequencing errors. To assign V, D and J gene segments, CDR3 sequences were aligned to IMGT reference sequences. For a sequence to be retained, a match of at least six nucleotides to both a V gene segment and a J gene segment was required. Rearrangements were called productive when the CDR3 lacked stop codons and stayed in frame with V and J; all others were non-productive. Following IMGT convention, CDR3 was defined as the stretch from the second conserved V-encoded cysteine to the conserved J-encoded phenylalanine. In an earlier analysis of 587 of the donors, sequences lacking an unambiguous match to a single V gene segment were excluded. In an earlier analysis of some 590 of the donors, V segments were called functional above 56.7% productive rearrangements and were called segregating when the between-donor standard deviation exceeded 5%. A statistical classification framework was developed to diagnose cytomegalovirus status using the catalog of TCR beta chain sequences. V and J gene assignment, in a later analysis, came from comparing TCR nucleotide sequences with IMGT/GENE-DB human TR gene sequences. A later analysis assigned CDR3 sequences and most-parsimonious VDJ recombination scenarios with the TCRdist pipeline. In a later analysis, each TCR beta chain was defined by its CDR3 amino acid sequence together with its V-gene family, and reads lacking a unique V-gene family were excluded. In a later analysis, 450 to 600 highly shared, low-generation-probability nucleotide sequences were removed to address suspected cross-contamination and a sequencing artifact. In a later analysis, a clonal expansion index was calculated for each public chain from normalized within-repertoire ranks of inferred template counts. In a later analysis, generation probabilities were computed with a VDJ recombination model fitted to out-of-frame rearrangements, and the resulting probabilities were checked against IGoR. A later analysis scored TCR-TCR, TCR-HLA and TCR-CMV co-occurrence with hypergeometric tests, applying a repertoire-size bias correction to TCR pairs. A later analysis estimated false discovery rates by permuting HLA or CMV assignments 20 times. A later analysis grouped co-occurring TCRs with DBSCAN, adding TCRdist sequence similarity when clustering within HLA-allele-positive subsets. For co-occurrence clustering, repertoires with fewer than 30,000 or more than 120,000 public chains were excluded, along with a handful of repertoires with anomalous nucleotide sharing. Held by TCRdb, this immuneACCESS table contains in-frame sequences only and omits some clones. Under half of the omission traces to an unresolved V gene where checked; the cause of the rest is unknown. D and trimming were read from the DNA, whereas the V and J calls and clone size are those reported in that table. The sample table holds 150,000 or so clones, of which around 78% were seen once. The ten top clones hold approximately 1.6% of the sample.

Comments on this clone: Its antigen specificity is not known. Qualities for individual bases were not recorded, and no much larger clone is one base off.

The cohort consisted of more than 650 healthy bone marrow donors. At the time of sampling, all cohort members were nominally healthy, though unrecorded immune exposures were likely present. The donor tested CMV seronegative and was one of the 352 seronegative cohort members. Each donor provided a peripheral blood sample, and peripheral blood mononuclear cells were used for TCR beta sequencing. The Qiagen DNeasy Blood Extraction Kit was used to extract genomic DNA from the blood cell samples. There are 16 amino acids in the CDR3, from cysteine to phenylalanine inclusive. The read is trimmed to its CDR3 DNA, 48 bases read in frame from base 1. CDR1 and CDR2 are read off the germline V gene as SGHTA and FQGNSA. The germline V end is reduced by 5 bases and the J end by 2 bases; junction bases left unmatched: 6.

The sequence links TRBV7-2 to TRBJ2-1; TRBD1 aligns with 10 central bases. Sequencing input: PBMCs. This TCR was sampled from a woman aged 18-29 years in good health and CMV-seronegative. At the DNA level, the sequence is TGTGCCAGCAGCCCCAGACAGGGGGCGGCCTACAATGAGCAGTTCTTC. Its product reads: CASSPRQGAAYNEQFF.